The rows below give T cell receptor beta chains drawn from one sample of a study of cytomegalovirus exposure and HLA in healthy donors. Produced via immunoSEQ multiplex PCR; TCRdb's table is partial and in-frame only. The repertoire includes 110,000 to 150,000 clones, over 60% of them detected once, and about 1.7% sits in the top ten. Sequenced input: PBMCs. The receptors derive from a woman younger than 45 in good health and CMV-seronegative. Each CDR3 is given without its conserved first and last residue.

TRBV25-1 ASSGRGQSMNTEAF
TRBV5-6 ASSLSRPNEKLF
TRBV27 ASSPGQDYGYT
TRBV27 ASRRGTGAYGYT
TRBV2 ASRIVGVRSYNEQF
TRBV5-1 ASSLWQGADTQY
TRBV6-5 ASKMGQANEKLF
TRBV6-1 ASTTGFQSPLH
TRBV25-1 ASSAVRNTEAF
TRBV5-4 ASTIRAGGTDTQY
TRBV27 ASSLSGGLNQPQH
TRBV6-1 ASSDRGKTDTQY
TRBV11-1 ASSQRVGGSYEQY
TRBV5-5 ASSLTGNTEAF
TRBV5-4 ASSLGDSRNTEAF
TRBV7-8 ASSSARTGLANQY
TRBV30 AWSEQGMGYGYT
TRBV11-3 ASSDRHSSYNEQF
TRBV10-3 AISAGGIATNEKLF
TRBV19 ASSISGGAGTEAF
TRBV7-3 ASSRGGLDEQF
TRBV27 ASSPSQGLPSFNYGYT
TRBV10-1 ASSDGNMNTEAF
TRBV9 ASSVDPGQGIKNIQY